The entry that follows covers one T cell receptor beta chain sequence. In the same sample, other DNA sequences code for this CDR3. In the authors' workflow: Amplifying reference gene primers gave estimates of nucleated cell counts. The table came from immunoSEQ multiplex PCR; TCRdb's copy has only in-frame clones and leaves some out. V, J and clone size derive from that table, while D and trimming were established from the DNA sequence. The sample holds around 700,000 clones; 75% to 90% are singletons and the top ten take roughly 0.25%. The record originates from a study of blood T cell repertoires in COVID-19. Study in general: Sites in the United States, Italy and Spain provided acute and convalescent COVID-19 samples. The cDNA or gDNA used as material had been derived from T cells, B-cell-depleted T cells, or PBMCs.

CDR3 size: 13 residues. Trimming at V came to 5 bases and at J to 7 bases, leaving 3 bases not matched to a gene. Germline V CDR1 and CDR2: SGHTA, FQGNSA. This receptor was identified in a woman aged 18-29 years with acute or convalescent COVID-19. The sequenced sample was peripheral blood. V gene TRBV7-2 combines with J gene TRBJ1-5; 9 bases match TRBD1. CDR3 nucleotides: TGTGCCAGCAGCCTCGACAGGGGGCAGCCCCAGCATTTT. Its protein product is CASSLDRGQPQHF.